The clone carrying this TCR beta chain was observed a handful of times. Its specificity is unknown. These data are taken from a study of response to subunit inactivated influenza vaccine. Study-level results: Researchers suggested that each seasonal influenza vaccination recruits few new T cells.

One entry per CDR3 protein results from TCRdb running MiXCR on the RT-PCR reads. The sample yields approximately 160,000 distinct CDR3 sequences, approximately 12% seen once. Germline CDR1 and CDR2: MNHEY and SVGAGI. There are 14 residues in the CDR3. V was pared by 2 bases and J by 1 base, with 8 bases between. The TCR was taken from a man between 45 and 75 years old who received an inactivated influenza vaccine. The chain joins TRBV6-5 to TRBJ1-1; D is undetermined. The sample in question was CD8+ T cells sorted from PBMCs, obtained about 24 months after vaccination. This chain's CDR3 is CASSYTQANTEAFF. In DNA, the CDR3 is TGTGCCAGCAGTTACACTCAGGCGAACACTGAAGCTTTCTTT.